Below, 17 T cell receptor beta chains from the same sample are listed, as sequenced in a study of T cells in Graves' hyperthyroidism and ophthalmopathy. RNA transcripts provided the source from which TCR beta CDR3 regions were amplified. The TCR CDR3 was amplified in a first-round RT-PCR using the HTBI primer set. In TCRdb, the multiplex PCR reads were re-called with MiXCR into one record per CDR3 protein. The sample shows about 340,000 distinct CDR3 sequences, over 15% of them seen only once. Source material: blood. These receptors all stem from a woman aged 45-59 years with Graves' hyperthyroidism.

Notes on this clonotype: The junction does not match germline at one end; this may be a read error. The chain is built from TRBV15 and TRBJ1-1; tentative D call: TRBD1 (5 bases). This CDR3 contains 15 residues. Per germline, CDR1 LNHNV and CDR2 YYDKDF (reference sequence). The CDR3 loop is CATRREPGLNTEAFF. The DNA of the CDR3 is TGTGCCACCAGAAGAGAGCCGGGACTGAACACTGAAGCTTTCTTT.

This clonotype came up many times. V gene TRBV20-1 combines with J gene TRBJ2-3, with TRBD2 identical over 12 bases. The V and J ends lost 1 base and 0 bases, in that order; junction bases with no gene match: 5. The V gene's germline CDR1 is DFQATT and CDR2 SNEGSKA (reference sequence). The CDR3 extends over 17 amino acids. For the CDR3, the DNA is TGCAGTGCTAGAGTTCTAGCGGGAGGGACTAGCACAGATACGCAGTATTTT. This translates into CSARVLAGGTSTDTQYF.

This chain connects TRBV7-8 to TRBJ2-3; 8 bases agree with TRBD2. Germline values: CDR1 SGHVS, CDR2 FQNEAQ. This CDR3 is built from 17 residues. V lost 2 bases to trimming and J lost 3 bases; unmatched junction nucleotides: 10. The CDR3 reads CASSLSRAGESTDTQYF. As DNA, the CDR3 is TGTGCCAGCAGCTTATCCCGAGCGGGAGAGTCGACAGATACGCAGTATTTT.

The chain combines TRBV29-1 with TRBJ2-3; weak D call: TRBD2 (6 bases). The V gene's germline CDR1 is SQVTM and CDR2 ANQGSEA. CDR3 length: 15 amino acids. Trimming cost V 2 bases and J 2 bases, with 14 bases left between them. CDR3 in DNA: TGCAGCGTTGAATTGTTAGCGGACCCCACAGATACGCAGTATTTT. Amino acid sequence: CSVELLADPTDTQYF.

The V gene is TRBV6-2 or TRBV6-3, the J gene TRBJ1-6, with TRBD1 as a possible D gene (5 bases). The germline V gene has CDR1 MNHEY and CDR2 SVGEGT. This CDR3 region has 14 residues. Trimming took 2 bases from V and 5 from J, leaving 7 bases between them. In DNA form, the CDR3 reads TGTGCCAGCAGTTACGAGACAGATAATTCACCCCTCCACTTT. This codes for CASSYETDNSPLHF.

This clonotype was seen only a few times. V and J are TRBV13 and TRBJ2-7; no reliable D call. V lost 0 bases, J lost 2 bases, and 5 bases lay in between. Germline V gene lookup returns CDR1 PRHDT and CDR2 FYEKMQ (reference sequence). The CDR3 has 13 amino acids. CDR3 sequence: CASSLGIAYEQYF. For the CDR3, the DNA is TGTGCCAGCAGCTTAGGCATAGCCTACGAGCAGTACTTC. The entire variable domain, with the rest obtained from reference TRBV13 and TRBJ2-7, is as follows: AAGVIQSPRHLIKEKRETATLKCYPIPRHDTVYWYQQGPGQDPQFLISFYEKMQSDKGSIPDRFSAQQFSDYHSELNMSSLELGDSALYFCASSLGIAYEQYFGPGTRLTVT.

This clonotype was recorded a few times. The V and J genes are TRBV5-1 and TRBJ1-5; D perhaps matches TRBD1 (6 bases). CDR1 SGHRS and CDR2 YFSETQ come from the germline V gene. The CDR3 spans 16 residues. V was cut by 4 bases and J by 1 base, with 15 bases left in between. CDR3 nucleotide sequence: TGCGCCAGCAGCATAGGACAGTGGGGAAGCAATCAGCCCCAGCATTTT. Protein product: CASSIGQWGSNQPQHF.

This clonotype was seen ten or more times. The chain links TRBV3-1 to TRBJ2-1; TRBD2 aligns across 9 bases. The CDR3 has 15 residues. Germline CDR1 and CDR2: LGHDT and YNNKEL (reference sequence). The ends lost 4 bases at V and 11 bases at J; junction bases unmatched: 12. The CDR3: CASSRHSGSLGKQFF. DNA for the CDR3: TGTGCCAGCAGCCGGCATAGCGGGAGCCTCGGGAAGCAGTTCTTC.

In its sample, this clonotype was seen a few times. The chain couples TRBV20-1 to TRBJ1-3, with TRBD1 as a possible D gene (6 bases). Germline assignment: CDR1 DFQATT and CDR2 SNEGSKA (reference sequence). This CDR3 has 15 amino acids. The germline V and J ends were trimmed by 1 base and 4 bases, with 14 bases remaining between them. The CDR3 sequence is CSARAVGQTGNTIYF. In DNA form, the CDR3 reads TGCAGTGCTAGAGCTGTCGGACAGACCGGAAACACCATATATTTT.

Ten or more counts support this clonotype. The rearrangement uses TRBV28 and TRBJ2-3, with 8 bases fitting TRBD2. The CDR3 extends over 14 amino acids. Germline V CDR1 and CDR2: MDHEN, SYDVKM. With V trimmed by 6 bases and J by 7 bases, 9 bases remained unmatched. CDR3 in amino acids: CASSLSGSGNTQYF. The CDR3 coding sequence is TGTGCCAGCAGCCTGAGCGGGAGCGGGAATACGCAGTATTTT.

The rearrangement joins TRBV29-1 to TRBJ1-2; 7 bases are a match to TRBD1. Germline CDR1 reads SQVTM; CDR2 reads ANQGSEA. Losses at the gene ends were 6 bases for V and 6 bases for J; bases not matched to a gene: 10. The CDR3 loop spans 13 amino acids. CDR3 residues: CSVRTVGTDGYTF. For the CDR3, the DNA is TGCAGCGTCCGGACCGTAGGGACAGATGGCTACACCTTC.

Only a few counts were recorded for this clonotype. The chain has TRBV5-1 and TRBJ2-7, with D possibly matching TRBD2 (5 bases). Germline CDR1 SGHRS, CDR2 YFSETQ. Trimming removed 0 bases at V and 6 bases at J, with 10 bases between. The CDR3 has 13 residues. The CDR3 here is CASSLVLGGEQYV. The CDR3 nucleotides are TGCGCCAGCAGCTTGGTGTTAGGAGGCGAGCAGTACGTC.

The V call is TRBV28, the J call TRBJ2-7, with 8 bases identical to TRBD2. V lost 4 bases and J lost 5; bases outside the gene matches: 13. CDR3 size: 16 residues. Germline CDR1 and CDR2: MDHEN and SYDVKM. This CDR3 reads CASSSPGPGGGNEQYF. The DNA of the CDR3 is TGTGCCAGCAGTTCCCCGGGCCCGGGAGGGGGAAACGAGCAGTACTTC.

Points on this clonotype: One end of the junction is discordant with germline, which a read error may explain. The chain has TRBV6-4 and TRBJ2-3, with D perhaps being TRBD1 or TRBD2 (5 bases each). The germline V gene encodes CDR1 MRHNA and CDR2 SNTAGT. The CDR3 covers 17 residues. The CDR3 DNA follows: TGTGCCAGCAGTTACTCGAGTCTGGGGCGGGCCCCGCATACGCAGTATTTT. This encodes CASSYSSLGRAPHTQYF.

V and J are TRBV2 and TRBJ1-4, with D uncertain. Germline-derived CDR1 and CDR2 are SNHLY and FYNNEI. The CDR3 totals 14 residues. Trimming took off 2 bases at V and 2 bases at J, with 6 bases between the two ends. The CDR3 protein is CASSEPQTNEKLFF. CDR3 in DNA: TGTGCCAGCAGTGAACCGCAGACTAATGAAAAACTGTTTTTT.

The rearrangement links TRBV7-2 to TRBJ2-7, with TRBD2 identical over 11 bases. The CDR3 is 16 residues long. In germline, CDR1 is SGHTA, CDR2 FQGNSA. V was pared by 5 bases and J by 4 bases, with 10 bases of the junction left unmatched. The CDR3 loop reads CASSVSTSGSFYEQYF. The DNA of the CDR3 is TGTGCCAGCAGCGTATCCACTAGCGGGAGTTTTTACGAGCAGTACTTC.

The CDR3 nucleotides read TGCGCCAGCAGTGACCCGGACGAACCTGAGCAGTTCTTC. Protein sequence: CASSDPDEPEQFF. The genes are TRBV10-1 and TRBJ2-1, with D unclear. Germline CDR1 is WNHNN and CDR2 is SYGVQD (reference sequence). Trimming left V 3 bases short and J 9 bases short, with 12 bases between. The CDR3 runs to 13 residues.